The 31 T cell receptor beta chains below were found in one sample sequenced in a study of shared clonotypes between healthy human individuals. TCRdb's copy holds only in-frame clones and misses some; the assay was immunoSEQ multiplex PCR. Of 1.4 million or so clones detected, 98% appear once; the ten largest clones hold around 0.33%. Sequencing was performed on naive CD4+ T cells sorted from blood. Subset meaning: CD45RA+ positively selected. Receptors originate from a man aged 25 to 40 in good health.

J is TRBJ2-5 and V is TRBV5-4; maybe TRBD1 (5 bases). This CDR3 comprises 17 residues. With 0 bases removed from V and 0 bases from J, the gap between germline ends came to 15 bases. Looked up from germline, CDR1 is SGHNT and CDR2 is YYREEE (reference sequence). The CDR3 protein is CASSLGARTGDQETQYF. The CDR3 bases are TGTGCCAGCAGCTTGGGGGCACGAACAGGAGACCAAGAGACCCAGTACTTC.

CDR3 DNA sequence: TGTGCCAGCAGTTTAGCGGCCTATGGCTACACCTTC. Its translation is CASSLAAYGYTF. The chain couples TRBV28 to TRBJ1-2; D is ambiguous. The germline CDR1 and CDR2 sequences are MDHEN and SYDVKM. The V and J ends lost 2 bases and 4 bases respectively, with 5 bases between them. The CDR3 sequence is 12 residues long.

This chain joins TRBV7-6 and TRBJ1-2; D might be TRBD1 (5 bases). The CDR3 sequence is 13 residues long. Germline V gene data show CDR1 as SGHVS and CDR2 as FNYEAQ. The V end was cut by 2 bases, the J end by 6 bases, with 10 bases between. The CDR3 DNA sequence: TGTGCCAGCAGCTTATCAGGGCGAGATGGCTACACCTTC. This codes for CASSLSGRDGYTF.

The J gene is TRBJ2-5, the V gene TRBV2; 11 bases are shared with TRBD2. CDR3 size: 14 residues. With V trimmed by 6 bases and J by 6 bases, 6 bases remained unmatched. CDR1 and CDR2 from the germline V gene are SNHLY and FYNNEI. CDR3 bases: TGTGCCAGCAGCTCTACTAGCGGGAGAAAGACCCAGTACTTC. Its protein product is CASSSTSGRKTQYF.

The chain is built from TRBV6-6 and TRBJ1-2; D gene unclear. The ends were cut back, 6 bases at V and 4 bases at J, with 15 bases in the middle. Germline V gene sequence: CDR1 MNHNY, CDR2 SVGAGI (reference sequence). CDR3 length equals 14 residues. CDR3 sequence: CASRTTTSLYGYTF. The DNA of the CDR3 is TGTGCCAGCAGGACGACAACCTCCCTCTATGGCTACACCTTC.

The CDR3 reads CASTPDRASYGYTF. The CDR3 DNA is TGTGCCAGCACCCCGGACAGGGCTTCCTATGGCTACACCTTC. The chain recombines TRBV7-2 with TRBJ1-2; 8 bases are shared with TRBD1. Germline loops: CDR1 SGHTA, CDR2 FQGNSA. The ends lost 7 bases at V and 4 bases at J; junction bases unmatched: 8. The CDR3 has 14 amino acids.

The V and J genes are TRBV28 and TRBJ2-5; D gene uncertain. Germline V gene sequence: CDR1 MDHEN, CDR2 SYDVKM. The CDR3 length is 14 residues. V lost 3 bases to trimming and J lost 1 base, with 9 bases between them. CDR3 coding DNA: TGTGCCAGCAGTTTTCCCCCCATCCAAGAGACCCAGTACTTC. Translation gives CASSFPPIQETQYF. The full variable domain, completed using reference TRBV28 and TRBJ2-5, is DVKVTQSSRYLVKRTGEKVFLECVQDMDHENMFWYRQDPGLGLRLIYFSYDVKMKEKGDIPEGYSVSREKKERFSLILESASTNQTSMYLCASSFPPIQETQYFGPGTRLLVL.

The CDR3 sequence: CATKGFGAASFQPQHF. The CDR3 nucleotides read TGTGCCACCAAAGGGTTCGGGGCAGCCTCTTTTCAGCCCCAGCATTTT. The rearrangement links TRBV28 to TRBJ1-5; possibly TRBD1 for D (5 bases). This CDR3 has 16 amino acids. Germline CDR1 MDHEN, CDR2 SYDVKM. V lost 10 bases to trimming and J lost 6 bases, with 25 bases between them.

CDR3 coding DNA: TGTGCCAGCAGCTTCCAGACTAGCGGGAGCTACAATGAGCAGTTCTTC. This sequence encodes CASSFQTSGSYNEQFF. The chain couples TRBV11-2 to TRBJ2-1, with 12 bases aligning to TRBD2. The CDR3 is 16 residues long. The junction had 3 bases not matched to a gene; V was cut back by 3 bases and J by 3 bases. Germline loops: CDR1 SGHAT, CDR2 FQNNGV.

This chain uses TRBV7-2 with TRBJ2-7, with TRBD2 matching over 9 bases. Trimming took 6 bases from V and 3 from J; bases not matched to a gene: 21. CDR1 and CDR2 from the germline V gene are SGHTA and FQGNSA. The CDR3 totals 19 residues. The DNA for the CDR3 is TGTGCCAGCAGTCGCCCTCCTAGCGGGAAAGGGCCTGGGGTCTACGAGCAGTACTTC. Amino acid sequence: CASSRPPSGKGPGVYEQYF.

CDR3 protein: CASSNAGRDREEQYF. The DNA for the CDR3 is TGTGCCAGTAGTAACGCCGGGAGGGATCGGGAGGAGCAGTACTTC. The chain links TRBV19 to TRBJ2-7; 8 positions match TRBD2. Germline assignment: CDR1 LNHDA and CDR2 SQIVND (reference sequence). The CDR3 length is 15 residues. Unmatched junction bases numbered 12, after V lost 4 bases and J lost 7 bases.

Comment on this clone: The same CDR3 can be traced to other DNA sequences in this sample. The CDR3 loop is CASSVDPDSGNTIYF. CDR3 coding DNA: TGTGCCAGCAGCGTAGATCCTGACTCTGGAAACACCATATATTTT. This chain connects TRBV9 to TRBJ1-3; D ambiguous. The V end was cut by 0 bases, the J end by 0 bases, with 7 bases between. The CDR3 has 15 amino acids. The germline CDR1 and CDR2 sequences are SGDLS and YYNGEE.

The chain is built from TRBV30 and TRBJ2-1; the D gene is possibly TRBD1 (6 bases). Germline CDR1 GTSNPN, CDR2 SVGIG (reference sequence). Deletions cut 2 bases from V and 0 bases from J, with 14 bases between. The CDR3 runs 16 residues. DNA of the CDR3: TGTGCCTGGAGTCTCAGGGGTGGGATCTCCTACAATGAGCAGTTCTTC. This gives the protein CAWSLRGGISYNEQFF. Full variable domain (rest looked up from reference TRBV30 and TRBJ2-1): SQTIHQWPATLVQPVGSPLSLECTVEGTSNPNLYWYRQAAGRGLQLLFYSVGIGQISSEVPQNLSASRPQDRQFILSSKKLLLSDSGFYLCAWSLRGGISYNEQFFGPGTRLTVL.

This clone was detected only once. The chain has TRBV11-2 and TRBJ2-1; no reliable D call. V dropped 1 base and J dropped 0 bases, with 13 bases sitting between them. The CDR3 has 17 amino acids. Germline CDR1 is SGHAT and CDR2 is FQNNGV. CDR3 bases: TGTGCCAGCAGCTTAGCAGGTAGGTCTACCTCCTACAATGAGCAGTTCTTC. Amino acids: CASSLAGRSTSYNEQFF.

The chain uses TRBV7-3 and TRBJ1-1; D not resolved. Germline V CDR1 and CDR2: SGHTA, FQGTGA. CDR3 length equals 12 residues. Trimming cost V 1 base and J 9 bases, with 9 bases left between them. The CDR3 DNA reads as TGTGCCAGCAGCTTAAATGAGGGAAAAGCTTTCTTT. This codes for CASSLNEGKAFF.

Concerning this clone: This CDR3 is also generated by other DNA sequences in the sample. The J gene is TRBJ2-1, the V gene TRBV18; D might be TRBD2 (6 bases). Germline CDR1 reads KGHSH; CDR2 reads LQKENI. Trimming cost V 3 bases and J 5 bases, with 8 bases left between them. This CDR3 spans 13 amino acids. The CDR3 loop reads CASSPGLDNEQFF. The CDR3 region has the DNA TGTGCCAGCTCACCGGGACTTGACAATGAGCAGTTCTTC.

The chain employs TRBV9 and TRBJ2-3; 13 bases agree with TRBD2. This CDR3 spans 18 amino acids. Germline CDR1 is SGDLS and CDR2 is YYNGEE. Trimming at V came to 3 bases and at J to 0 bases, leaving 7 bases not matched to a gene. CDR3 DNA sequence: TGTGCCAGCAGCGGGGGACTAGCGGGGATCATTAGCACAGATACGCAGTATTTT. Residues: CASSGGLAGIISTDTQYF.

Points on this clone: The identical CDR3 is also encoded by other nucleotide sequences in the sample. The chain links TRBV19 to TRBJ1-5, with unresolved D. The CDR3 is 13 amino acids. Trimming stripped 4 bases from V and 5 bases from J, with 9 bases between. CDR1 and CDR2 (germline): LNHDA, SQIVND (reference sequence). The CDR3 spells CASSTDSYQPQHF. Written as DNA, the CDR3 is TGTGCCAGTAGTACGGATTCCTATCAGCCCCAGCATTTT.

The count of this clone is one. The chain carries TRBV4-3 and TRBJ2-1; 8 bases match TRBD1. V shed 3 bases, J shed 4 bases, and the junction held 5 bases outside the gene matches. The CDR3 totals 15 residues. Germline V lookup: CDR1 LGHNA, CDR2 YSLEER. CDR3 in amino acids: CASSQGGQVYNEQFF. The DNA for the CDR3 is TGCGCCAGCAGCCAGGGGGGACAGGTATACAATGAGCAGTTCTTC.

Here the CDR3 DNA reads TGCGCCAGCAGCCGAGCCGGGACAGGGGTTGAGACCCAGTACTTC. Its protein product is CASSRAGTGVETQYF. J is TRBJ2-5 and V is TRBV4-1; 10 bases are a match to TRBD1. Germline CDR1 and CDR2: MGHRA and YSYEKL. The CDR3 totals 15 residues. J lost 5 bases, V lost 4 bases, and 7 bases had no gene match.

This CDR3 reads CASSSETGSYNEQFF. The CDR3 DNA reads as TGTGCCAGCAGCTCGGAGACAGGCTCCTACAATGAGCAGTTCTTC. The chain recombines TRBV7-6 with TRBJ2-1, with a weak D call TRBD1 (6 bases). V was pared by 4 bases and J by 0 bases, with 10 bases between. Germline V CDR1 and CDR2: SGHVS, FNYEAQ. This CDR3 contains 15 residues. The whole variable domain, filled in from reference TRBV7-6 and TRBJ2-1, reads GAGVSQSPRYKVTKRGQDVALRCDPISGHVSLYWYRQALGQGPEFLTYFNYEAQQDKSGLPNDRFSAERPEGSISTLTIQRTEQRDSAMYRCASSSETGSYNEQFFGPGTRLTVL.

The gene calls are TRBV25-1 and TRBJ1-2; 9 bases map to TRBD1. From germline, CDR1 is MGHDK and CDR2 SYGVNS. This CDR3 is 14 amino acids long. V was clipped by 6 bases and J by 6 bases; unmatched bases: 8. The CDR3 region is CASSHKQGANGYTF. The CDR3 coding sequence is TGTGCCAGCAGCCACAAACAGGGGGCGAATGGCTACACCTTC.

This chain uses TRBV6-5 with TRBJ2-1; 9 nucleotides line up with TRBD2. The V gene's germline CDR1 is MNHEY and CDR2 SVGAGI. The ends lost 4 bases at V and 0 bases at J; junction bases unmatched: 4. The CDR3 runs to 16 residues. The DNA of the CDR3 is TGTGCCAGCAGTTTGACTAGCGGTCTCTCCTACAATGAGCAGTTCTTC. It specifies CASSLTSGLSYNEQFF.

The V call is TRBV28, the J call TRBJ2-7, with TRBD2 as a possible D gene (6 bases). The CDR3 spans 14 residues. With 6 bases removed from V and 0 bases from J, the gap between germline ends came to 12 bases. Germline assignment: CDR1 MDHEN and CDR2 SYDVKM. The CDR3 protein is CASSFPRDSYEQYF. CDR3 DNA: TGTGCCAGCAGCTTCCCGCGGGACTCCTACGAGCAGTACTTC.

A note on this clone: This specimen includes other DNA sequences encoding the same CDR3. The chain uses TRBV9 and TRBJ2-3; TRBD2 matches at 8 bases. CDR1 is SGDLS and CDR2 is YYNGEE in the germline V gene. CDR3 length: 14 amino acids. V lost 2 bases and J lost 4; bases outside the gene matches: 3. The CDR3 DNA follows: TGTGCCAGCAGCGTCGGGGGGGTTGCAGATACGCAGTATTTT. This translates into CASSVGGVADTQYF.

The chain joins TRBV19 to TRBJ2-5; TRBD2 aligns across 11 bases. J lost 1 base, V lost 2 bases, and 9 bases had no gene match. The germline gives CDR1 LNHDA, CDR2 SQIVND (reference sequence). The CDR3 extends over 18 amino acids. In nucleotides, the CDR3 is TGTGCCAGTAGTATAAGGGGGACTAGCGGACCTGCCCAAGAGACCCAGTACTTC. Amino acids: CASSIRGTSGPAQETQYF. The whole variable domain, remainder taken from reference TRBV19 and TRBJ2-5, is DGGITQSPKYLFRKEGQNVTLSCEQNLNHDAMYWYRQDPGQGLRLIYYSQIVNDFQKGDIAEGYSVSREKKESFPLTVTSAQKNPTAFYLCASSIRGTSGPAQETQYFGPGTRLLVL.

The chain carries TRBV7-9 and TRBJ2-1; 13 bases fit TRBD2. CDR1 is SEHNR and CDR2 is FQNEAQ in the germline V gene (reference sequence). The V and J ends lost 4 bases and 5 bases, in that order; junction bases with no gene match: 5. The length of the CDR3 is 16 residues. CDR3 loop: CASSSLAGGPHNEQFF. The CDR3, as DNA: TGTGCCAGCAGCTCACTAGCGGGAGGGCCCCACAATGAGCAGTTCTTC. Together with reference TRBV7-9 and TRBJ2-1, the CDR3 gives the full variable domain: DTGVSQNPRHKITKRGQNVTFRCDPISEHNRLYWYRQTLGQGPEFLTYFQNEAQLEKSRLLSDRFSAERPKGSFSTLEIQRTEQGDSAMYLCASSSLAGGPHNEQFFGPGTRLTVL.

The CDR3 DNA reads TGTGCCAGCTCACCGGACTTTTCCTCCTACAATGAGCAGTTCTTC. Translation: CASSPDFSSYNEQFF. V is TRBV18 and J is TRBJ2-1; possible D gene TRBD2, 5 bases. CDR1 is KGHSH and CDR2 is LQKENI in the germline V gene. Trimming took 3 bases from V and 0 from J, leaving 9 bases between them. There are 15 residues in the CDR3.

The chain employs TRBV18 and TRBJ2-3, with TRBD1 matching 7 bases. V shed 2 bases and J 1 base; nucleotides not matched to a gene: 3. CDR3 length: 15 residues. Germline assignment: CDR1 KGHSH and CDR2 LQKENI. CDR3 nucleotide sequence: TGTGCCAGCTCACCAAACCAGGGGGGCACAGATACGCAGTATTTT. This gives the protein CASSPNQGGTDTQYF.

The chain has TRBV4-3 and TRBJ2-3; a possible D gene is TRBD2 (6 bases). Germline loops: CDR1 LGHNA, CDR2 YSLEER. The CDR3 runs 16 residues. V was clipped by 2 bases and J by 0 bases, with 12 bases between them. CDR3 in DNA: TGCGCCAGCAGCCAAACGCCTAGCGTGAGCACAGATACGCAGTATTTT. Amino acid sequence: CASSQTPSVSTDTQYF.

V and J are TRBV18 and TRBJ1-3; 8 nucleotides match TRBD1. J gave up 0 bases and V 6 bases, and 10 bases lay outside the gene matches. The CDR3 is 17 residues long. CDR1 is KGHSH, CDR2 LQKENI, per germline. The CDR3 bases are TGTGCCAGCTCCCTTTTGGGGACAGGAATCTCTGGAAACACCATATATTTT. Encoded protein: CASSLLGTGISGNTIYF.